Listed below are T cell receptor beta chains from one sample, sequenced in a study of T cells after yellow fever vaccination. TCRdb used MiXCR to reprocess the 5' RACE reads, holding one entry per CDR3 protein. The table shows about 160,000 distinct CDR3 sequences, with over 7% occurring only once. Here the sequenced sample was CD8+ T cells sorted from PBMCs, taken 45 days after the yellow fever booster vaccination. The receptors here all came from a man younger than 35 who received the YFV17D yellow fever vaccine. CDR3s include the opening cysteine and the closing phenylalanine or tryptophan. Fields, in order: J gene, V gene, D gene, clone size, CDR3 DNA, CDR3 protein. The D gene is left open where the match is weak. Part of the rows lack a size; the others show once, few, many or a class for expanded clones.

j_gene: TRBJ1-2
v_gene: TRBV6-5
d_gene: NA
abundance: NA
CDR3nt: TGTGCCAGCAGCCCCCTCCTGGGGGACACCGGCAATGGCTACACCTTC
CDR3aa: CASSPLLGDTGNGYTF

j_gene: TRBJ2-5
v_gene: TRBV4-3
d_gene: TRBD2
abundance: NA
CDR3nt: TGCGCCAGCAGCCAAGAAGCGGGGGGGTGGGAGACCCAGTACTTC
CDR3aa: CASSQEAGGWETQYF

j_gene: TRBJ2-2
v_gene: TRBV4-2
d_gene: NA
abundance: few
CDR3nt: TGTGCCAGCAGCCAGGGCTGGGAGCTGTTTTTT
CDR3aa: CASSQGWELFF

j_gene: TRBJ2-1
v_gene: TRBV6-6
d_gene: TRBD2
abundance: NA
CDR3nt: TGTGCCAGCAGCTACGTAGCGGGGGGGCCCAATGAGCAGTTCTTC
CDR3aa: CASSYVAGGPNEQFF

j_gene: TRBJ1-4
v_gene: TRBV7-6
d_gene: TRBD1
abundance: many
CDR3nt: TGTGCCAGCAGCGCGGGACAGCTTAATGAAAAACTGTTTTTT
CDR3aa: CASSAGQLNEKLFF

j_gene: TRBJ1-2
v_gene: TRBV9
d_gene: NA
abundance: NA
CDR3nt: TGTGCCAGCAGCGTCGGAGGAGGGACCGGCTACACCTTC
CDR3aa: CASSVGGGTGYTF

j_gene: TRBJ2-1
v_gene: TRBV27
d_gene: NA
abundance: many
CDR3nt: TGTGCCAGCAGCCACGGGACGGACTCCTACAATGAGCAGTTCTTC
CDR3aa: CASSHGTDSYNEQFF

j_gene: TRBJ1-2
v_gene: TRBV12-3/TRBV12-4
d_gene: TRBD1
abundance: NA
CDR3nt: TGTGCCAGCAGCGACAGGGGATCTAACTATGGCTACACCTTC
CDR3aa: CASSDRGSNYGYTF

j_gene: TRBJ1-6
v_gene: TRBV7-9
d_gene: TRBD1
abundance: NA
CDR3nt: TGTGCCAGCAGCTCGACAGGGAGCTCCTATAATTCACCCCTCCACTTT
CDR3aa: CASSSTGSSYNSPLHF

j_gene: TRBJ2-5
v_gene: TRBV4-1
d_gene: NA
abundance: NA
CDR3nt: TGCGCCAGCAGCCAAGATTTTGAGACCCAGTACTTC
CDR3aa: CASSQDFETQYF

j_gene: TRBJ2-3
v_gene: TRBV4-1
d_gene: TRBD2
abundance: NA
CDR3nt: TGCGCCAGCAGCCAGGGAGGGGACCTCAATACGCAGTATTTT
CDR3aa: CASSQGGDLNTQYF

j_gene: TRBJ2-3
v_gene: TRBV27
d_gene: NA
abundance: few
CDR3nt: TGTGCCAGCAGTTTTGTTAGCACAGATACGCAGTATTTT
CDR3aa: CASSFVSTDTQYF

j_gene: TRBJ2-1
v_gene: TRBV9
d_gene: TRBD2
abundance: many
CDR3nt: TGTGCCAGCAGCTCTCCCGGGACTAGAAATGAGCAGTTCTTC
CDR3aa: CASSSPGTRNEQFF

j_gene: TRBJ1-5
v_gene: TRBV12-3/TRBV12-4
d_gene: NA
abundance: few
CDR3nt: TGTGCCAGCAGTTTAGAGGGAGATAGCAATCAGCCCCAGCATTTT
CDR3aa: CASSLEGDSNQPQHF

j_gene: TRBJ2-3
v_gene: TRBV21-1
d_gene: NA
abundance: NA
CDR3nt: TGTGCCAGCCTAGGGGTACGACAGGGTAGCACAGATACGCAGTATTTT
CDR3aa: CASLGVRQGSTDTQYF

j_gene: TRBJ1-3
v_gene: TRBV6-6
d_gene: NA
abundance: many
CDR3nt: TGTGCCAGCGTCGCGGTTTCCGACACCATATATTTT
CDR3aa: CASVAVSDTIYF

j_gene: TRBJ1-5
v_gene: TRBV7-9
d_gene: NA
abundance: NA
CDR3nt: TGTGCCAGCAGCTCCCCGGGTTCCCATCAGCCCCAGCATTTT
CDR3aa: CASSSPGSHQPQHF

j_gene: TRBJ2-5
v_gene: TRBV6-5
d_gene: TRBD1
abundance: few
CDR3nt: TGTGCCAGCAGTACACAGGGGATGGAAGAGACCCAGTACTTC
CDR3aa: CASSTQGMEETQYF

j_gene: TRBJ2-7
v_gene: TRBV7-8
d_gene: NA
abundance: few
CDR3nt: TGTGCCAGCAGCTCATCAGGGTTGTCCAGCGAGCAGTACTTC
CDR3aa: CASSSSGLSSEQYF

j_gene: TRBJ1-2
v_gene: TRBV7-9
d_gene: NA
abundance: NA
CDR3nt: TGTGCCAGCAGCTTCAGGATAGTAGGCAACTATGGCTACACCTTC
CDR3aa: CASSFRIVGNYGYTF

j_gene: TRBJ1-3
v_gene: TRBV5-6
d_gene: NA
abundance: NA
CDR3nt: TGTGCCAGCAGCGCACGCGACAGACACTTGGCAAACACCATATATTTT
CDR3aa: CASSARDRHLANTIYF

j_gene: TRBJ2-2
v_gene: TRBV29-1
d_gene: TRBD2
abundance: NA
CDR3nt: TGCAGCGCCGAGGGGACTAGCGTCTCCGGGGAGCTGTTTTTT
CDR3aa: CSAEGTSVSGELFF

j_gene: TRBJ2-7
v_gene: TRBV4-3
d_gene: NA
abundance: NA
CDR3nt: TGCGACAGCAGCCAAGGAGCATCAGGGAAATACGAGCAGTACTTC
CDR3aa: CDSSQGASGKYEQYF

j_gene: TRBJ2-1
v_gene: TRBV6-5
d_gene: NA
abundance: NA
CDR3nt: TGTGCCAGCAGTTATACCTCCCAATTGGGTGAGCAGTTCTTC
CDR3aa: CASSYTSQLGEQFF

j_gene: TRBJ2-5
v_gene: TRBV6-5
d_gene: NA
abundance: NA
CDR3nt: TGTGCCAGCAGCCAAGACAGGACTAGAGAAGAGACCCAGTACTTC
CDR3aa: CASSQDRTREETQYF

j_gene: TRBJ1-5
v_gene: TRBV5-4
d_gene: TRBD1
abundance: NA
CDR3nt: TGTGCCAGCAGCTTCCAGGGGGCTCAGCCCCAGCATTTT
CDR3aa: CASSFQGAQPQHF

j_gene: TRBJ2-2
v_gene: TRBV6-5
d_gene: TRBD2
abundance: few
CDR3nt: TGTGCCAGCAGTCCTAACCCCTCGCTAGCGGGGACCGGGGAGCTGTTTTTT
CDR3aa: CASSPNPSLAGTGELFF

j_gene: TRBJ2-1
v_gene: TRBV7-2
d_gene: TRBD2
abundance: NA
CDR3nt: TGTGCCAGCAGCTGGGCGGGGGGGCCAGTCAATGAGCAGTTCTTC
CDR3aa: CASSWAGGPVNEQFF

j_gene: TRBJ2-1
v_gene: TRBV28
d_gene: TRBD1
abundance: NA
CDR3nt: TGTGCCAGCAGTTTAACGGCGGGGGACAGGGTGCGTGATGAGCAGTTCTTC
CDR3aa: CASSLTAGDRVRDEQFF

j_gene: TRBJ2-1
v_gene: TRBV7-9
d_gene: TRBD2
abundance: NA
CDR3nt: TGTGCCAGCACCCAAAAACGGGCTAGCGGGGGGGCCGATCTCCACAATGAGCAGTTCTTC
CDR3aa: CASTQKRASGGADLHNEQFF

j_gene: TRBJ2-5
v_gene: TRBV11-2
d_gene: NA
abundance: few
CDR3nt: TGTGCCAGCAGCTTCGGACAGCAACAAGAGACCCAGTACTTC
CDR3aa: CASSFGQQQETQYF

j_gene: TRBJ2-2
v_gene: TRBV7-9
d_gene: NA
abundance: NA
CDR3nt: TGTGCCAGCAGCTTCGCCACTTGGGACGTCACCGGGGAGCTGTTTTTT
CDR3aa: CASSFATWDVTGELFF

j_gene: TRBJ2-5
v_gene: TRBV15
d_gene: TRBD1
abundance: NA
CDR3nt: TGTGCCACCGCCCTGGGACAGAAAAGACCACAAGAGACCCAGTACTTC
CDR3aa: CATALGQKRPQETQYF

j_gene: TRBJ1-2
v_gene: TRBV7-2
d_gene: TRBD1
abundance: NA
CDR3nt: TGTGCCAGCAGCTTACGGACAGGAGAATACTATGGCTACACCTTC
CDR3aa: CASSLRTGEYYGYTF

j_gene: TRBJ2-7
v_gene: TRBV9
d_gene: NA
abundance: few
CDR3nt: TGTGCCAGCAGCGGCGGGCGGGTTAGGCACGAGCAGTACTTC
CDR3aa: CASSGGRVRHEQYF

j_gene: TRBJ2-2
v_gene: TRBV7-2
d_gene: NA
abundance: few
CDR3nt: TGTGCCAGCAGCCTAGGGTGGCGCAGATCGAACACCGGGGAGCTGTTTTTT
CDR3aa: CASSLGWRRSNTGELFF

j_gene: TRBJ1-5
v_gene: TRBV27
d_gene: NA
abundance: few
CDR3nt: TGTGCCAGCAGTTTATACATTAATCAGCCCCAGCATTTT
CDR3aa: CASSLYINQPQHF

j_gene: TRBJ2-1
v_gene: TRBV7-2
d_gene: TRBD2
abundance: NA
CDR3nt: TGTGCCAGCAGCTTAAGCAGCGGGGGGGCCCGTGAGCAGTTCTTC
CDR3aa: CASSLSSGGAREQFF

j_gene: TRBJ2-3
v_gene: TRBV7-9
d_gene: NA
abundance: few
CDR3nt: TGTGCCAGCAGCGTGGGGGGAGATACGCAGTATTTT
CDR3aa: CASSVGGDTQYF

j_gene: TRBJ2-5
v_gene: TRBV11-2
d_gene: TRBD1
abundance: few
CDR3nt: TGTGCCAGCTGGAGGTCCGAGACAGGGTCCCAAGAGACCCAGTACTTC
CDR3aa: CASWRSETGSQETQYF

j_gene: TRBJ2-2
v_gene: TRBV7-9
d_gene: NA
abundance: few
CDR3nt: TGTGCCAGCACCGCACACCAGAGGAACACCGGGGAGCTGTTTTTT
CDR3aa: CASTAHQRNTGELFF

j_gene: TRBJ1-2
v_gene: TRBV27
d_gene: NA
abundance: NA
CDR3nt: TGTGCCAGCAGTTTCAGGCGGGATACTGGCTACACCTTC
CDR3aa: CASSFRRDTGYTF

j_gene: TRBJ2-5
v_gene: TRBV3-1
d_gene: TRBD2
abundance: few
CDR3nt: TGTGCCAGCAGCCACCTATGGGGCGGGAGAGAGACCCAGTACTTC
CDR3aa: CASSHLWGGRETQYF

j_gene: TRBJ2-5
v_gene: TRBV4-3
d_gene: NA
abundance: few
CDR3nt: TGCGCCAGCAGCCCTTCACCCCCAGAGACCCAGTACTTC
CDR3aa: CASSPSPPETQYF

j_gene: TRBJ1-3
v_gene: TRBV20-1
d_gene: NA
abundance: NA
CDR3nt: TGCAGTGCTAGAGAAGTGGGAGTCGAAAACACCATATATTTT
CDR3aa: CSAREVGVENTIYF

j_gene: TRBJ2-1
v_gene: TRBV20-1
d_gene: NA
abundance: NA
CDR3nt: TGCAGTGCTTCCGGGACACCCACTTATGAGCAGTTCTTC
CDR3aa: CSASGTPTYEQFF

j_gene: TRBJ2-5
v_gene: TRBV30
d_gene: NA
abundance: NA
CDR3nt: TGTGCCTGGAGTCTAACGGGGAGCCAAGAGACCCAGTACTTC
CDR3aa: CAWSLTGSQETQYF

j_gene: TRBJ2-3
v_gene: TRBV5-4
d_gene: TRBD2
abundance: NA
CDR3nt: TGTGCCAGCAGCCCGGGGGTACGGGGGGGCCAGACTGATACGCAGTATTTT
CDR3aa: CASSPGVRGGQTDTQYF

j_gene: TRBJ1-2
v_gene: TRBV7-9
d_gene: NA
abundance: few
CDR3nt: TGTGCCAGCAGCACTCGGGGGATGGCTAACTATGGCTACACCTTC
CDR3aa: CASSTRGMANYGYTF